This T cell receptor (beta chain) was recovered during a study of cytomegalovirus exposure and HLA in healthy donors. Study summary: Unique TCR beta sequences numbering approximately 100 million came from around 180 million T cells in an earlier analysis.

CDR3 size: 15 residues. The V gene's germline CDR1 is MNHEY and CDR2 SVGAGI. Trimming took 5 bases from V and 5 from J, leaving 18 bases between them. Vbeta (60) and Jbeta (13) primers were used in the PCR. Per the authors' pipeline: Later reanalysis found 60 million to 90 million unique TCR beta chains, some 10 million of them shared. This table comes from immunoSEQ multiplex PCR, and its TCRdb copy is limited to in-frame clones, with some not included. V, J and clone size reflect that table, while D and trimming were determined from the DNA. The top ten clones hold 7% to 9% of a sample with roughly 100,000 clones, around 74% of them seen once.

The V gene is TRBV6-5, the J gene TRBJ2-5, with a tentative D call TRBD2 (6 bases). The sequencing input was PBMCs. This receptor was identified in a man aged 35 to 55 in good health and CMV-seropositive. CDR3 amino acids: CASSPRGEDYETQYF. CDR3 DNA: TGTGCCAGCAGTCCCCGAGGGGAGGATTATGAGACCCAGTACTTC.